The T cell receptor beta chain under discussion was sequenced for a study of blood T cell repertoires in COVID-19. Study at large: In each case, the material was cDNA or gDNA derived from T cells, B-cell-depleted T cells, or PBMCs.

Sequencing was performed with immunoSEQ multiplex PCR; in TCRdb, only in-frame clones are kept and a portion is missing. Of tens of thousands of clones in the sample, 86% were seen once. V gave up 1 base and J gave up 2 bases, with 13 bases separating them. The V gene's germline CDR1 is MGHRA and CDR2 YSYEKL. The CDR3 spans 16 residues. The sample comprised peripheral blood. This TCR came from an elderly woman with acute or convalescent COVID-19. This sequence joins TRBV4-1 and TRBJ2-3; perhaps TRBD1 as D (7 bases). The CDR3 loop is CASSQVAGGPTDTQYF. The CDR3 bases are TGCGCCAGCAGCCAAGTAGCAGGGGGGCCCACAGATACGCAGTATTTT.